Each of the 13 T cell receptor beta chains below was sequenced from the same sample in a study of blood T cell repertoires in COVID-19. Data came from immunoSEQ multiplex PCR; TCRdb stores just in-frame clones and leaves some out. The repertoire holds roughly 260,000 clones, more than 90% seen once, with around 2.5% in the top ten. The sample comprised peripheral blood. Receptors were obtained from a person between 18 and 30 years old with COVID-19, enrolled during active disease.

The chain carries TRBV13 and TRBJ1-3; the match to TRBD1 covers 9 bases. The CDR3 has 15 amino acids. V dropped 6 bases and J dropped 3; count of bases not matched to a gene: 6. Germline CDR1 PRHDT, CDR2 FYEKMQ (reference sequence). For the CDR3, the DNA is TGTGCCAGCAGTGTGCTGGGACAGGGTGGAAACACCATATATTTT. Amino acids: CASSVLGQGGNTIYF.

The chain employs TRBV20-1 and TRBJ2-1; no reliable D call. CDR1 and CDR2 (germline): DFQATT, SNEGSKA (reference sequence). V lost 4 bases to trimming and J lost 10 bases, with 17 bases between them. CDR3 length: 13 residues. CDR3 nucleotides: TGCAGTGCTATTGAGGCTAGATCTGAGGAGCAGTTCTTC. Encoded protein: CSAIEARSEEQFF.

The chain joins TRBV25-1 to TRBJ2-1; 11 bases align to TRBD2. V gave up 1 base and J gave up 12 bases; unmatched junction bases: 5. Germline V gene sequence: CDR1 MGHDK, CDR2 SYGVNS. This CDR3 contains 14 residues. CDR3 nucleotides: TGTGCCAGCAGTGAATCTAGCGGGAGGAGGGGGCAGTTCTTC. Translated, it gives CASSESSGRRGQFF.

This clone was found once. V usage is TRBV27 and J usage is TRBJ1-1; 9 bases line up with TRBD1. The CDR3 contains 13 residues. V lost 5 bases to trimming and J lost 4 bases; unmatched junction nucleotides: 2. CDR1 and CDR2 (germline): MNHEY, SMNVEV (reference sequence). The CDR3 nucleotides read TGTGCCAGCAGTCGACAGGGGGGCACTGAAGCTTTCTTT. Translating gives CASSRQGGTEAFF.

This chain uses TRBV11-2 with TRBJ1-3, with D possibly matching TRBD1 (6 bases). Trimming left V 5 bases short and J 4 bases short, with 15 bases between. This CDR3 is built from 15 residues. The germline CDR1 and CDR2 sequences are SGHAT and FQNNGV. The CDR3 region has the DNA TGTGCCAGCAGCGCACGACAGGTCCCAGGAAACACCATATATTTT. It yields the protein CASSARQVPGNTIYF.

This clone was seen a single time. V usage is TRBV11-2 and J usage is TRBJ2-7, with D uncertain. There are 14 residues in the CDR3. The germline V and J ends were trimmed by 4 bases and 0 bases, with 10 bases remaining between them. CDR1 SGHAT and CDR2 FQNNGV come from the germline V gene. In nucleotides, the CDR3 is TGTGCCAGCAGCTCCTCACACCTCTCCTACGAGCAGTACTTC. Encoded protein: CASSSSHLSYEQYF.

The rearrangement links TRBV9 to TRBJ2-3, with TRBD2 matching 8 bases. The CDR3 has 17 amino acids. The germline V gene encodes CDR1 SGDLS and CDR2 YYNGEE. The junction had 10 bases not matched to a gene; V was cut back by 3 bases and J by 1 base. This CDR3 reads CASSAFEREYRTDTQYF. CDR3 DNA: TGTGCCAGCAGCGCATTCGAGCGGGAGTACCGCACAGATACGCAGTATTTT.

The CDR3: CASSQDVAQDTQYF. In DNA form, the CDR3 reads TGTGCCAGCAGCCAAGATGTAGCGCAAGATACGCAGTATTTT. The chain joins TRBV3-1 (or the pseudogene TRBV3-2) to TRBJ2-3, with a weak D call TRBD2 (5 bases). V was pared by 0 bases and J by 5 bases, with 9 bases between. This CDR3 is 14 amino acids long. The V gene's germline CDR1 is LGHDT and CDR2 YNNKEL (reference sequence).

V is TRBV6-6 and J is TRBJ2-2, with 10 bases that match TRBD2. Germline V gene lookup returns CDR1 MNHNY and CDR2 SVGAGI (reference sequence). The CDR3 sequence is 16 residues long. With 6 bases clipped from V and 5 bases from J, the junction kept 9 bases outside the gene matches. CDR3 sequence reads: CASSPLGLASTGELFF. CDR3 coding DNA: TGTGCCAGCAGCCCATTGGGACTAGCGTCAACCGGGGAGCTGTTTTTT.

The chain combines TRBV5-6 with TRBJ1-2; no firm D call. This CDR3 contains 13 residues. V gave up 1 base and J gave up 4 bases, with 8 bases separating them. The germline gives CDR1 SGHDT, CDR2 YYEEEE. CDR3 nucleotide sequence: TGTGCCAGCAGCTTGCGCAGTATCTATGGCTACACCTTC. This translates into CASSLRSIYGYTF. The full variable domain, rest sourced from reference TRBV5-6 and TRBJ1-2, is DAGVTQSPTHLIKTRGQQVTLRCSPKSGHDTVSWYQQALGQGPQFIFQYYEEEERQRGNFPDRFSGHQFPNYSSELNVNALLLGDSALYLCASSLRSIYGYTFGSGTRLTVV.

The chain couples TRBV5-6 to TRBJ2-3; 8 positions agree with TRBD2. Germline V gene lookup returns CDR1 SGHDT and CDR2 YYEEEE. V lost 0 bases to trimming and J lost 10 bases; unmatched junction nucleotides: 4. This CDR3 comprises 13 residues. The CDR3 loop reads CASSLAGLESQYF. The CDR3 DNA is TGTGCCAGCAGCTTGGCGGGACTAGAGTCGCAGTATTTT. Looking up the rest from reference TRBV5-6 and TRBJ2-3 gives the full variable domain: DAGVTQSPTHLIKTRGQQVTLRCSPKSGHDTVSWYQQALGQGPQFIFQYYEEEERQRGNFPDRFSGHQFPNYSSELNVNALLLGDSALYLCASSLAGLESQYFGPGTRLTVL.

This chain links TRBV30 with TRBJ2-7, with unresolved D. The CDR3 sequence is 14 residues long. V was cut by 2 bases and J by 7 bases, with 18 bases left in between. Germline assignment: CDR1 GTSNPN and CDR2 SVGIG (reference sequence). The CDR3 loop is CAWSLPPEWWEQYF. The CDR3 DNA is TGTGCCTGGAGTCTCCCGCCGGAGTGGTGGGAGCAGTACTTC.

In this sample, this clone turned up once. The chain couples TRBV6-5 to TRBJ2-7, with 8 positions matching TRBD2. The length of the CDR3 is 14 residues. CDR1 is MNHEY, CDR2 SVGAGI, per germline. V lost 2 bases to trimming and J lost 4 bases; unmatched junction nucleotides: 4. The CDR3 nucleotides read TGTGCCAGCAGTTACCGTCGGGGGGGGTACGAGCAGTACTTC. Its protein is CASSYRRGGYEQYF.